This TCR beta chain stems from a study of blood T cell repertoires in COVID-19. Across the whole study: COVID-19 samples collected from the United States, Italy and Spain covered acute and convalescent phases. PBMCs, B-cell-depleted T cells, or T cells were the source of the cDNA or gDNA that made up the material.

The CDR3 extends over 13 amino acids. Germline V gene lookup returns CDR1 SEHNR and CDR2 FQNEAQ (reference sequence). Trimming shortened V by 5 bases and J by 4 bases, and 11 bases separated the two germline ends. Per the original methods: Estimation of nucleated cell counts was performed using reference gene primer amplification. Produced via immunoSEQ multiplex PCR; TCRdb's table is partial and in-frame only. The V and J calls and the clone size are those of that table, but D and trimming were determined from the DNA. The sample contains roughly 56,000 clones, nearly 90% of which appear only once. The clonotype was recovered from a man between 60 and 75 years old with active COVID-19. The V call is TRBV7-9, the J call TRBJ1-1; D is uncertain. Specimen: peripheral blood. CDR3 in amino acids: CASSLGVGTEAFF. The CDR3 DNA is TGTGCCAGCAGCCTCGGAGTGGGCACTGAAGCTTTCTTT.